Reported below is one TCR beta chain. The data were taken from a study of blood T cell repertoires in COVID-19. Sequenced by immunoSEQ multiplex PCR; TCRdb stores in-frame clones only, minus some. Here the sample spans around 300,000 clones, just under 90% being singletons. CDR1 is MDHEN and CDR2 is SYDVKM in the germline V gene. Trimming cost V 10 bases and J 6 bases; bases outside gene matches: 8. This CDR3 has 13 amino acids. The sequenced material came from PBMCs or T cells enriched from blood (not recorded which). This chain joins TRBV28 and TRBJ1-5; 8 bases match TRBD1. The origin of this receptor is a woman aged 55-69 years who had recovered from COVID-19. CDR3 sequence (DNA): TGTGCCATCAAGGACAGGGCCGCTCAGCCCCAGCATTTT. Encoded protein: CAIKDRAAQPQHF.